This T cell receptor beta chain was sequenced for a study of shared clonotypes between healthy human individuals. The data were produced by immunoSEQ multiplex PCR, yet TCRdb's version contains in-frame clones alone and is incomplete. The sample lists around 2,000,000 clones, just under 95% seen once, with more than 0.95% in the top ten. Germline V gene lookup returns CDR1 MNHNY and CDR2 SVGAGI (reference sequence). There are 10 residues in the CDR3. Trimming removed 4 bases from V and 8 bases from J, with 5 bases in between. In regard to this clone: The antigen is unknown.

Study-wide findings and caveats: A limitation of the genetic and exposure-history diversity represented arose from few donors. Sampling involved blood alone; tissue repertoires likely differ.

CD8 cells classed as naive were CD45RO-negative and positively selected for CCR7, excluding terminally differentiated effector memory CD45RA+ cells. The sequence came from a man aged 18 to 30 in good health. The chain employs TRBV6-6 and TRBJ1-2, with D unclear. The material sequenced was naive CD8+ T cells sorted from blood. CDR3 protein: CASSSLGYTF. The DNA of the CDR3 is TGTGCCAGCAGTTCCTTAGGCTACACCTTC.